This T cell receptor (beta chain) was captured in a study of T cell changes during pregnancy in multiple sclerosis. Per the germline V gene, CDR1 is MNHEY and CDR2 is SVGAGI. Germline trimming cut 2 bases from V and 5 bases from J; bases unmatched to any gene: 2. CDR3 length: 14 residues. This clone was recorded only once. This table comes from immunoSEQ multiplex PCR, and its TCRdb copy is limited to in-frame clones, with some not included. The sample includes roughly 97,000 clones, 90% of them seen just once. J is TRBJ2-1 and V is TRBV6-5, with 8 bases lining up with TRBD1. Sequencing was performed on peripheral blood, taken in the second trimester of pregnancy. The TCR comes from a female donor in good health, enrolled as a control in a pregnancy study. CDR3 bases: TGTGCCAGCAGTTACGACAGGGGAGACAATGAGCAGTTCTTC. It codes for CASSYDRGDNEQFF.